This T cell receptor (beta chain) is from a study of regulatory T cells in long-lasting Graves disease. Study-wide background: Freshly diagnosed Graves' patients had used antithyroid drugs for under 3 months.

Comments on this clonotype: The antigen remains undetermined.

In building TCR beta libraries, iRepertoire HTBI primers were used together with Arm-PCR of CDR3 regions. MiXCR was run by TCRdb on the multiplex PCR reads, yielding one entry per CDR3 protein. Of a few hundred thousand distinct CDR3 sequences listed, approximately 19% are singletons. Germline CDR1 and CDR2: LNHDA and SQIVND (reference sequence). The ends lost 3 bases at V and 1 base at J; junction bases unmatched: 3. This CDR3 contains 15 residues. Study-level findings and limits: Persistent disease favored TRBV28, TRBJ1-2 and TRBJ2-5.

Time point described: newly diagnosed GD, antithyroid drugs for less than 3 months. The authors made the TCR library using RNA they extracted from PBMCs. The guidelines of the American Thyroid Association were the basis for diagnosing Graves' disease. These data were likewise used in another study, on T cells in Graves' hyperthyroidism and ophthalmopathy.

This chain joins TRBV19 and TRBJ2-3; 8 positions agree with TRBD1. This receptor was obtained from a young woman with Graves disease. The specimen comprised peripheral blood mononuclear cells (PBMCs), sampled at new diagnosis, from a patient treated with antithyroid drugs. The CDR3 DNA is TGTGCCAGTAGTATGAGGGGACAGGGCACAGATACGCAGTATTTT. It specifies CASSMRGQGTDTQYF.